A single sample is the source of the 30 T cell receptor beta chains below, sequenced in a study of beta chain features in type 1 diabetes. Their target antigens are unknown. Since all of the isolated RNA was reverse transcribed, expressed TCRB transcripts were what got sequenced. Assay used: immunoSEQ multiplex PCR; TCRdb lists only in-frame clones, some missing. The repertoire holds roughly 230,000 clones, with roughly 10% as singletons. General study points: People with Type 1 diabetes carried modestly yet significantly shorter TCRB CDR3s in all four CD4+ subsets.

The sample comprised naive CD4+ T cells from blood. All receptors come from a man aged 25-45 years with type 1 diabetes.

The chain links TRBV5-1 to TRBJ2-3, with 9 bases matching TRBD2. The CDR3 runs to 15 residues. With V trimmed by 4 bases and J by 3 bases, 6 bases remained unmatched. Germline V lookup: CDR1 SGHRS, CDR2 YFSETQ. The CDR3 here is CASSPTTSGTDTQYF. CDR3 DNA sequence: TGCGCCAGCAGCCCCACCACTAGCGGGACAGATACGCAGTATTTT.

This clone turned up a few times. This chain links TRBV7-9 with TRBJ2-3; no firm D call. This CDR3 has 14 amino acids. Germline CDR1 reads SEHNR; CDR2 reads FQNEAQ (reference sequence). V lost 1 base, J lost 2 bases, and 7 bases lay in between. Here the CDR3 reads CASSLERLTDTQYF. The DNA of the CDR3 is TGTGCCAGCAGCTTAGAGAGGCTCACAGATACGCAGTATTTT. Full variable domain (missing parts from reference TRBV7-9 and TRBJ2-3): DTGVSQNPRHKITKRGQNVTFRCDPISEHNRLYWYRQTLGQGPEFLTYFQNEAQLEKSRLLSDRFSAERPKGSFSTLEIQRTEQGDSAMYLCASSLERLTDTQYFGPGTRLTVL.

This rearrangement joins TRBV29-1 to TRBJ1-2, with 7 bases that match TRBD1. The V gene end was trimmed by 7 bases and the J gene end by 0 bases; junction bases not matched to a gene: 8. This CDR3 is built from 14 residues. Germline loops: CDR1 SQVTM, CDR2 ANQGSEA. The CDR3 reads CSALTGRANYGYTF. CDR3 bases: TGCAGCGCCCTGACAGGGCGAGCTAACTATGGCTACACCTTC.

The chain links TRBV7-9 to TRBJ2-3; 8 bases agree with TRBD1. V trimming: 4 bases; J trimming: 3 bases; junction bases outside the gene matches: 6. The CDR3 loop spans 15 amino acids. Germline V gene sequence: CDR1 SEHNR, CDR2 FQNEAQ (reference sequence). The DNA for the CDR3 is TGTGCCAGCAGCTCGCAGGGGGCTGGGACAGATACGCAGTATTTT. Amino acids: CASSSQGAGTDTQYF. The full variable domain, completed using reference TRBV7-9 and TRBJ2-3, is DTGVSQNPRHKITKRGQNVTFRCDPISEHNRLYWYRQTLGQGPEFLTYFQNEAQLEKSRLLSDRFSAERPKGSFSTLEIQRTEQGDSAMYLCASSSQGAGTDTQYFGPGTRLTVL.

This chain uses TRBV9 with TRBJ2-3; the D is unclear. CDR1 SGDLS and CDR2 YYNGEE come from the germline V gene. This CDR3 comprises 11 residues. The V gene lost 4 bases and the J gene lost 6 bases, with 6 bases spanning the gap. Here the CDR3 reads CASSPGDTQYF. The CDR3 bases are TGTGCCAGCAGCCCCGGTGATACGCAGTATTTT.

The V and J genes are TRBV5-1 and TRBJ1-2, with a weak D call TRBD1 (5 bases). The CDR3 has 12 residues. Germline-derived CDR1 and CDR2 are SGHRS and YFSETQ. Trimming left V 2 bases short and J 6 bases short, with 8 bases between. The CDR3 loop is CASSFNRNGYTF. In nucleotides, the CDR3 is TGCGCCAGCAGCTTCAACAGGAATGGCTACACCTTC.

This clone was seen only a few times. V and J are TRBV2 and TRBJ2-1; perhaps TRBD2 as D (6 bases). The CDR3 covers 13 residues. Germline V gene lookup returns CDR1 SNHLY and CDR2 FYNNEI. V was clipped by 7 bases and J by 5 bases, with 12 bases between them. CDR3 in DNA: TGTGCCAGCAACCGGGACTTACACAATGAGCAGTTCTTC. It yields the protein CASNRDLHNEQFF.

This clone has just a few counts. The V call is TRBV7-3, the J call TRBJ2-1, with TRBD2 identical over 9 bases. Trimming removed 1 base from V and 0 bases from J; junction bases left unmatched: 4. CDR3 size: 17 residues. Germline V lookup: CDR1 SGHTA, CDR2 FQGTGA. CDR3 coding DNA: TGTGCCAGCAGCTTAAGAGCGGGGGGATCCTCCTACAATGAGCAGTTCTTC. Residues: CASSLRAGGSSYNEQFF.

The chain couples TRBV4-1 to TRBJ1-6; D uncertain. In germline, CDR1 is MGHRA, CDR2 YSYEKL. The CDR3 totals 15 residues. The V and J ends lost 0 bases and 11 bases respectively, with 14 bases between them. The CDR3 here is CASSQETTGGPPLHF. The CDR3 region has the DNA TGCGCCAGCAGCCAAGAGACAACTGGTGGGCCACCCCTCCACTTT.

This clone occurred a few times. The V and J genes are TRBV6-4 and TRBJ2-1, with 16 positions matching TRBD2. Per the germline V gene, CDR1 is MRHNA and CDR2 is SNTAGT. V lost 4 bases and J lost 9; bases outside the gene matches: 6. CDR3 length: 16 amino acids. For the CDR3, the DNA is TGTGCCAGCAGTGCCGGGACTAGCGGGGGGGCCTCTGAGCAGTTCTTC. Protein sequence: CASSAGTSGGASEQFF.

This rearrangement joins TRBV4-3 to TRBJ2-4; D remains unclear. CDR1 and CDR2 from the germline V gene are LGHNA and YSLEER. The V end was cut by 0 bases, the J end by 0 bases, with 15 bases between. This CDR3 has 18 residues. The CDR3 protein is CASSQDPPRGLAKNIQYF. The CDR3 DNA sequence: TGCGCCAGCAGCCAAGATCCCCCGCGCGGTCTAGCCAAAAACATTCAGTACTTC.

The V and J genes are TRBV18 and TRBJ1-5; TRBD1 is a possible D gene (5 bases). V was trimmed by 5 bases and J by 0 bases, leaving 11 bases between them. The CDR3 has 15 amino acids. Germline V gene lookup returns CDR1 KGHSH and CDR2 LQKENI. For the CDR3, the DNA is TGTGCCAGCTCAGCGGGGGTTAATAGCAATCAGCCCCAGCATTTT. It codes for CASSAGVNSNQPQHF.

CDR3 loop: CASSAAGTDTQYF. As DNA, the CDR3 is TGTGCCAGCAGCGCCGCAGGGACAGATACGCAGTATTTT. The rearrangement links TRBV9 to TRBJ2-3, with D tentatively TRBD1 (5 bases). The length of the CDR3 is 13 residues. Between the trimmed V and J ends, which lost 3 bases and 3 bases, there was a span of 8 bases. Germline CDR1 SGDLS, CDR2 YYNGEE.

This clone has more than one count but fewer than ten. The same CDR3 is also encoded by other DNA sequences in this sample. J is TRBJ1-5 and V is TRBV29-1; 7 bases map to TRBD1. Germline V CDR1 and CDR2: SQVTM, ANQGSEA. Trimming removed 5 bases from V and 6 bases from J; junction bases left unmatched: 7. The CDR3 has 13 amino acids. The chain's CDR3 is CSVRQGVGQPQHF. Written as DNA, the CDR3 is TGCAGCGTTAGACAGGGAGTCGGTCAGCCCCAGCATTTT.

The gene calls are TRBV15 and TRBJ2-7, with D unclear. The CDR3 has 13 residues. CDR1 LNHNV and CDR2 YYDKDF come from the germline V gene (reference sequence). Trimming removed 0 bases from V and 2 bases from J, with 5 bases in between. The CDR3 is CATSRDYAYEQYF. The CDR3 DNA follows: TGTGCCACCAGCAGAGATTATGCCTACGAGCAGTACTTC.

This clone has only a few counts. V gene TRBV29-1 combines with J gene TRBJ2-1, with D possibly TRBD1 on 5 matching bases. The CDR3 loop spans 12 amino acids. V was shortened by 8 bases and J by 0 bases, with 8 bases between the two germline ends. CDR1 and CDR2 (germline): SQVTM, ANQGSEA. CDR3 sequence reads: CSWGRSYNEQFF. The CDR3 coding sequence is TGCAGCTGGGGCCGCTCCTACAATGAGCAGTTCTTC.

This clone was observed a few times. This chain joins TRBV5-1 and TRBJ2-1; 9 nucleotides align to TRBD1. Germline values: CDR1 SGHRS, CDR2 YFSETQ. Losses at the gene ends were 1 base for V and 4 bases for J; bases not matched to a gene: 3. The CDR3 consists of 15 residues. The CDR3 reads CASSLTGGIYNEQFF. In DNA, the CDR3 is TGCGCCAGCAGCTTGACAGGGGGCATATACAATGAGCAGTTCTTC.

This clone was counted between two and nine times. V gene TRBV7-8 combines with J gene TRBJ1-6, with TRBD1 identical over 7 bases. Germline CDR1 and CDR2: SGHVS and FQNEAQ. The CDR3 has 15 amino acids. V was pared by 5 bases and J by 5 bases, with 6 bases of the junction left unmatched. CDR3 sequence: CASSPRQGDNSPLHF. The DNA for the CDR3 is TGTGCCAGCAGCCCCCGACAGGGAGATAATTCACCCCTCCACTTT.

A few counts support this clone. The V gene is TRBV5-1, the J gene TRBJ2-6; D gene ambiguous. The CDR3 length is 14 residues. Trimming cost V 0 bases and J 3 bases, with 4 bases left between them. Germline V gives CDR1 SGHRS, CDR2 YFSETQ. This CDR3 is CASSLGVGANVLTF. CDR3 nucleotide sequence: TGCGCCAGCAGCTTGGGAGTTGGGGCCAACGTCCTGACTTTC.

The CDR3 DNA reads as TGCGCCAGCAGCTTACAGCTTAATTCACCCCTCCACTTT. Translating gives CASSLQLNSPLHF. The genes are TRBV5-1 and TRBJ1-6; D remains unclear. This CDR3 is built from 13 residues. Germline CDR1 SGHRS, CDR2 YFSETQ. V was shortened by 2 bases and J by 6 bases, with 6 bases between the two germline ends.

This sequence joins TRBV6-5 and TRBJ2-1; D might be TRBD1 (7 bases). This CDR3 is built from 14 residues. The V end lost 6 bases, the J end lost 7 bases, and 16 bases lay between the germline ends. Looked up from germline, CDR1 is MNHEY and CDR2 is SVGAGI. This CDR3 reads CASRSLTGRNEQFF. CDR3 nucleotide sequence: TGTGCCAGCAGGTCCCTGACAGGGAGGAATGAGCAGTTCTTC.

This clone was seen only a few times. The chain carries TRBV19 and TRBJ2-6; possible D gene TRBD2, 5 bases. CDR1 LNHDA and CDR2 SQIVND come from the germline V gene (reference sequence). This CDR3 has 14 amino acids. Trimming removed 5 bases at V and 3 bases at J, with 8 bases between. The CDR3 DNA reads TGTGCCAGTAGTCCGGGGTTTGGGGCCAACGTCCTGACTTTC. Its protein is CASSPGFGANVLTF.

The chain couples TRBV7-9 to TRBJ1-2, with D hard to call. The V end was cut by 1 base, the J end by 6 bases, with 9 bases between. Germline V CDR1 and CDR2: SEHNR, FQNEAQ (reference sequence). The CDR3 spans 13 residues. CDR3 loop: CASSLGGIHGYTF. CDR3 coding DNA: TGTGCCAGCAGCTTAGGAGGGATTCATGGCTACACCTTC.

The V gene is TRBV5-6, the J gene TRBJ1-5; TRBD1 might be the D (5 bases). V was cut by 2 bases and J by 1 base, with 10 bases left in between. This CDR3 contains 15 residues. Per the germline V gene, CDR1 is SGHDT and CDR2 is YYEEEE. The CDR3 sequence is CASSFGAWSNQPQHF. The DNA of the CDR3 is TGTGCCAGCAGCTTTGGGGCTTGGAGCAATCAGCCCCAGCATTTT.

The genes are TRBV6-1 and TRBJ2-2, with 12 bases aligning to TRBD2. The J segment lost 6 bases and the V segment lost 5 bases, leaving 4 bases of the junction unmatched. Germline V lookup: CDR1 MNHNS, CDR2 SASEGT. The CDR3 is made up of 15 amino acids. Here the CDR3 reads CASSLAGGRSGELFF. CDR3 DNA sequence: TGTGCCAGCAGTCTAGCGGGGGGGCGGTCCGGGGAGCTGTTTTTT.

This chain joins TRBV5-4 and TRBJ2-3, with 12 bases fitting TRBD2. Per the germline V gene, CDR1 is SGHNT and CDR2 is YYREEE (reference sequence). The CDR3 has 16 residues. V lost 4 bases, J lost 2 bases, and 5 bases stayed unmatched. CDR3 amino acids: CASSAGLAGSTDTQYF. CDR3 bases: TGTGCCAGCAGCGCAGGACTAGCGGGGTCCACAGATACGCAGTATTTT.

The chain couples TRBV7-2 to TRBJ1-2, with D unclear. The ends were cut back, 2 bases at V and 2 bases at J, with 6 bases in the middle. The CDR3 runs 13 residues. CDR1 is SGHTA, CDR2 FQGNSA, per germline. CDR3 loop: CASSLPGNYGYTF. CDR3 nucleotide sequence: TGTGCCAGCAGCTTACCCGGGAACTATGGCTACACCTTC.

Only a few counts were recorded for this clone. The rearrangement joins TRBV28 to TRBJ2-5; TRBD2 is a possible D gene (5 bases). CDR3 length equals 13 residues. The V end lost 3 bases, the J end lost 4 bases, and 9 bases lay between the germline ends. Germline assignment: CDR1 MDHEN and CDR2 SYDVKM. CDR3 sequence reads: CASSFSGVETQYF. CDR3 coding DNA: TGTGCCAGCAGTTTCTCCGGGGTAGAGACCCAGTACTTC.

V usage is TRBV29-1 and J usage is TRBJ1-1; D possibly corresponds to TRBD1 (5 bases). Germline V lookup: CDR1 SQVTM, CDR2 ANQGSEA. This CDR3 has 13 amino acids. The ends were cut back, 3 bases at V and 5 bases at J, with 13 bases in the middle. The CDR3 region has the DNA TGCAGCGTTGACGCGGGACTGAGAACTGAAGCTTTCTTT. Its translation: CSVDAGLRTEAFF.

This chain uses TRBV6-6 with TRBJ2-2; possibly TRBD2 for D (6 bases). From germline, CDR1 is MNHNY and CDR2 SVGAGI (reference sequence). Deletions cut 4 bases from V and 4 bases from J, with 13 bases between. CDR3 length: 15 residues. The CDR3: CASSSLGGVTGELFF. The CDR3 nucleotides are TGTGCCAGCAGTTCCCTCGGGGGTGTCACCGGGGAGCTGTTTTTT.